This is a list of T cell receptor beta chains from one sample in a study of cytomegalovirus exposure and HLA in healthy donors. Assay used: immunoSEQ multiplex PCR; TCRdb lists only in-frame clones, some missing. The data hold about 160,000 clones, with 60% to 85% observed a single time. Source material: PBMCs. The receptors stem from a female donor in good health and CMV-seronegative. CDR3s include the opening cysteine and the closing phenylalanine or tryptophan. Each record gives: V gene, clone size, D gene, J gene, CDR3 protein, CDR3 DNA. The D gene is left open where the match is weak. The size entry is marked missing in some rows and otherwise reads once, few, many or a size class.

TRBV5-1	-	-	TRBJ2-7	CASSLDYYEQYF	TGCGCCAGCAGCTTAGACTACTACGAGCAGTACTTC
TRBV15	-	-	TRBJ1-3	CATSRDNPRFDTIYF	TGTGCCACCAGCAGAGATAACCCACGGTTCGACACCATATATTTT
TRBV5-6	-	-	TRBJ1-3	CAISGRIRPGNTIYF	TGTGCCATTTCAGGCAGAATAAGACCTGGAAACACCATATATTTT
TRBV23-1	-	-	TRBJ1-5	CASSQSTGTANQPQHF	TGCGCCAGCAGTCAATCTACCGGGACTGCGAATCAGCCCCAGCATTTT
TRBV10-1	-	-	TRBJ2-5	CASSECQGRPGTLKYF	TGCGCCAGCAGTGAATGCCAGGGGCGTCCCGGGACCCTAAAGTACTTC
TRBV29-1	-	-	TRBJ1-1	CSVSSPGNTEAFF	TGCAGCGTTTCCTCCCCGGGGAACACTGAAGCTTTCTTT
TRBV5-8	-	TRBD2	TRBJ2-2	CASSFGLVANTGELFF	TGTGCCAGCAGCTTCGGACTAGTCGCGAACACCGGGGAGCTGTTTTTT
TRBV7-2	once	TRBD1	TRBJ2-7	CASSLLGTGPYEQYF	TGTGCCAGCAGCTTACTGGGGACAGGTCCCTACGAGCAGTACTTC
TRBV2	-	-	TRBJ2-1	CASSFTSNEQFF	TGTGCCAGCAGTTTCACTAGCAATGAGCAGTTCTTC
TRBV6-5	-	-	TRBJ1-6	CASLHSEGGNSPLHF	TGTGCCAGCCTTCATTCGGAAGGGGGTAATTCACCCCTCCACTTT
TRBV13	-	-	TRBJ2-7	CASSLREAYEQYF	TGTGCCAGCAGCTTACGGGAAGCTTACGAGCAGTACTTC
TRBV12-1	once	-	TRBJ2-1	CASSPPVCAGDEQFF	TGTGCCAGCAGCCCCCCTGTGTGTGCAGGCGATGAGCAGTTCTTC
TRBV7-9	few	-	TRBJ2-3	CASSTGLRGETDTQYF	TGTGCCAGCAGCACTGGGCTCAGGGGGGAAACAGATACGCAGTATTTT
TRBV5-6	-	-	TRBJ2-1	CASSPDTYYNEQFF	TGTGCCAGCAGCCCGGACACCTACTACAATGAGCAGTTCTTC
TRBV6-5	-	-	TRBJ2-5	CASSGRAGETQYF	TGTGCCAGCAGTGGGCGTGCAGGAGAGACCCAGTACTTC
TRBV5-4	-	-	TRBJ2-1	CASSLDYLSYNEQFF	TGTGCCAGCAGCCTGGACTACCTTTCATACAATGAGCAGTTCTTC
TRBV5-4	-	-	TRBJ2-1	CASSFSVNSNEQFF	TGTGCCAGCAGCTTTTCGGTCAACTCCAATGAGCAGTTCTTC
TRBV29-1	-	TRBD1	TRBJ1-6	CSVRSDRGRNSPLHF	TGCAGCGTTCGCTCAGACAGGGGACGGAATTCACCCCTCCACTTT
TRBV6-5	-	-	TRBJ2-6	CASHSSSGANGLTF	TGTGCCAGCCACTCCAGCTCTGGGGCCAACGGCCTGACTTTC
TRBV29-1	once	TRBD2	TRBJ2-7	CSVETGRESSYEQYF	TGCAGCGTTGAAACGGGGCGGGAGTCTTCCTACGAGCAGTACTTC
TRBV2	-	TRBD1	TRBJ1-1	CAKRQGPWTEAFF	TGTGCCAAACGACAGGGGCCTTGGACTGAAGCTTTCTTT
TRBV7-8	-	TRBD1	TRBJ1-3	CASSKGTGNGNTIYF	TGTGCCAGCAGCAAGGGGACAGGGAATGGAAACACCATATATTTT
TRBV5-1	-	TRBD2	TRBJ2-3	CASSFVTSEADTQYF	TGCGCCAGCAGCTTCGTGACTAGCGAAGCCGATACGCAGTATTTT
TRBV18	-	TRBD1	TRBJ1-1	CASSLSTGERTEAFF	TGTGCCAGCTCATTGTCGACAGGGGAGAGGACTGAAGCTTTCTTT
TRBV18	-	TRBD1	TRBJ2-3	CASSAFVQGARDTQYF	TGTGCCAGCTCAGCGTTTGTACAGGGGGCAAGGGATACGCAGTATTTT
TRBV4-3	-	TRBD2	TRBJ2-7	CASSQDRGSGTYEQYF	TGCGCCAGCAGCCAAGATCGAGGTAGCGGGACCTACGAGCAGTACTTC
TRBV5-6	-	-	TRBJ2-1	CASSLKAQRFYNEQFF	TGTGCCAGCAGCTTAAAGGCCCAGCGGTTTTACAATGAGCAGTTCTTC
TRBV2	-	TRBD1	TRBJ1-6	CASSSRAGGINSPLHF	TGTGCCAGCAGTTCACGAGCAGGGGGCATCAATTCACCCCTCCACTTT